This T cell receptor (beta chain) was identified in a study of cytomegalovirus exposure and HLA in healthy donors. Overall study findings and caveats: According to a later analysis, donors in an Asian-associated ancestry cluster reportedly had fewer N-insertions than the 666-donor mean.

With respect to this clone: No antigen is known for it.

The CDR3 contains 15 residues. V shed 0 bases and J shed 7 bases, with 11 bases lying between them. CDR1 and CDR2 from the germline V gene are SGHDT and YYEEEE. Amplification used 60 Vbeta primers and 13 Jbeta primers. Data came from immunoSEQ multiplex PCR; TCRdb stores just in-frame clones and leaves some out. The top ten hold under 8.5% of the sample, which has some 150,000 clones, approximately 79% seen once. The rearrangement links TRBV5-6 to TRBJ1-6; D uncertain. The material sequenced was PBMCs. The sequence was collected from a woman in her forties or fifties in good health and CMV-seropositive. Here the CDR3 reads CASSLGMAGNSPLHF. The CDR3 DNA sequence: TGTGCCAGCAGCTTGGGGATGGCCGGGAATTCACCCCTCCACTTT.